A single sample gave rise to the 7 T cell receptor beta chains below, sequenced in a study of T cells after yellow fever vaccination. TCRdb re-derived calls from the 5' RACE reads in MiXCR, one entry per CDR3 protein. The sample consists of about 140,000 distinct CDR3 sequences, approximately 6.6% of them appearing once. The sequenced sample was CD4+ T cells sorted from PBMCs, obtained 10 days after the yellow fever booster vaccination. Source of these receptors: a man younger than 40 who received the YFV17D yellow fever vaccine.

The count of this clonotype is one. A much bigger clone sits one base away, suggesting this may be a read error. The chain employs TRBV2 and TRBJ2-5; 8 bases are a match to TRBD1. Germline V lookup: CDR1 SNHLY, CDR2 FYNNEI. This CDR3 has 13 residues. After removal of 8 bases from V and 10 bases from J, the junction contained 12 bases not matched to a gene. CDR3 nucleotides: TGTGCCAGCCGGACAGGGATCGATGGGATCCAGTACTTC. Translation: CASRTGIDGIQYF.

This clonotype was picked up many times. The chain links TRBV7-2 to TRBJ2-1, with 11 bases matching TRBD2. Germline loops: CDR1 SGHTA, CDR2 FQGNSA. V lost 2 bases and J lost 10; bases outside the gene matches: 7. The CDR3 has 15 residues. The CDR3 DNA follows: TGTGCCAGCAGCTTAATCACTAGCGGGAGTTACGAGCAGTTCTTC. Its protein product is CASSLITSGSYEQFF.

This clonotype was seen many times. The rearrangement links TRBV12-3 or TRBV12-4 to TRBJ2-2; D remains ambiguous. The length of the CDR3 is 13 residues. V gave up 7 bases and J gave up 6 bases, with 12 bases separating them. As DNA, the CDR3 is TGTGCCAGCACCCCCATGGTTCCCGGGGAGCTGTTTTTT. Amino acids: CASTPMVPGELFF.

This clonotype appeared many times. V gene TRBV7-9 combines with J gene TRBJ2-2; no clear D. This CDR3 spans 14 amino acids. The V and J ends lost 5 bases and 0 bases respectively, with 7 bases between them. Germline CDR1 reads SEHNR; CDR2 reads FQNEAQ (reference sequence). The CDR3 spells CASSPLANTGELFF. The DNA for the CDR3 is TGTGCCAGCAGCCCCCTTGCGAACACCGGGGAGCTGTTTTTT. The full variable domain, rest sourced from reference TRBV7-9 and TRBJ2-2, is DTGVSQNPRHKITKRGQNVTFRCDPISEHNRLYWYRQTLGQGPEFLTYFQNEAQLEKSRLLSDRFSAERPKGSFSTLEIQRTEQGDSAMYLCASSPLANTGELFFGEGSRLTVL.

This clonotype was detected a few times. This sequence joins TRBV5-1 and TRBJ2-7; a possible D gene is TRBD2 (5 bases). The CDR3 is 16 amino acids. Germline CDR1 reads SGHRS; CDR2 reads YFSETQ. Between the trimmed V and J ends, which lost 0 bases and 0 bases, there was a span of 13 bases. For the CDR3, the DNA is TGCGCCAGCAGCTTGGCTTGGACGGGAAGCTCCTACGAGCAGTACTTC. Translation: CASSLAWTGSSYEQYF. Variable domain in full (rest from reference TRBV5-1 and TRBJ2-7): KAGVTQTPRYLIKTRGQQVTLSCSPISGHRSVSWYQQTPGQGLQFLFEYFSETQRNKGNFPGRFSGRQFSNSRSEMNVSTLELGDSALYLCASSLAWTGSSYEQYFGPGTRLTVT.

The chain is built from TRBV9 and TRBJ1-2; weak D call: TRBD1 (6 bases). The length of the CDR3 is 14 residues. The germline V gene encodes CDR1 SGDLS and CDR2 YYNGEE. V gave up 0 bases and J gave up 4 bases, with 10 bases separating them. The DNA of the CDR3 is TGTGCCAGCAGCGTAGCGGGGGGGCCCTATGGCTACACCTTC. Its protein is CASSVAGGPYGYTF.

On this clonotype itself: A clone one base away is much larger, so this may be a read error. The V call is TRBV28, the J call TRBJ2-2, with D possibly being TRBD2 (5 bases). Trimming removed 8 bases at V and 6 bases at J, with 19 bases between. The CDR3 runs to 15 residues. Germline values: CDR1 MDHEN, CDR2 SYDVKM. CDR3 bases: TGTGCCAGCCTAACTAGAACCTCCGGGGCCGGGGAGCTGTTTTTT. Residues: CASLTRTSGAGELFF. The variable domain in full, with the rest retrieved from reference TRBV28 and TRBJ2-2, is DVKVTQSSRYLVKRTGEKVFLECVQDMDHENMFWYRQDPGLGLRLIYFSYDVKMKEKGDIPEGYSVSREKKERFSLILESASTNQTSMYLCASLTRTSGAGELFFGEGSRLTVL.